This is a list of T cell receptor beta chains from one sample in a study of CD8 T cells in Susac syndrome. TCRdb processed the immunoSEQ multiplex PCR reads anew with MiXCR; each CDR3 protein has one entry. The data hold about 280,000 distinct CDR3 sequences, with 85% observed a single time. Sequencing was done on a sample of CD8+ T cells from PBMCs. The receptors here all came from a human donor with multiple sclerosis. The CDR3 runs from the conserved cysteine through the conserved F or W. The D gene is left open where the match is weak. Part of the rows lack a size; the others show once, few, many or a class for expanded clones.

clone_size,d_call,v_call,j_call,cdr3_nt,cdr3_aa
-,TRBD1,TRBV13,TRBJ2-7,TGTGCCAGCAGCGGTGGGACAGATCCCTACGAGCAGTACTTC,CASSGGTDPYEQYF
-,TRBD2,TRBV20-1,TRBJ2-7,TGCAGTGCTACCCCGCGGGGAGGGAGGGCCGCTTACGAGCAGTACTTC,CSATPRGGRAAYEQYF
once,TRBD2,TRBV20-1,TRBJ2-7,TGCAGTGCTAGAAGGCTAGCGGGAGGCCCTTGGTCCTACGAGCAGTACTTC,CSARRLAGGPWSYEQYF
-,-,TRBV19,TRBJ2-4,TGTGCCAGTATGGAGAATACTTTCCTAGCCAAAAACATTCAGTACTTC,CASMENTFLAKNIQYF
-,TRBD1,TRBV7-9,TRBJ2-7,TGTGCCAGCAGCTCATTAGGCGGACAGGGCTACGAGCAGTACTTC,CASSSLGGQGYEQYF
-,TRBD2,TRBV2,TRBJ2-7,TGTGCCGGCCCTAGCGGGAGGGTGGGCGAGCAGTACTTC,CAGPSGRVGEQYF
-,-,TRBV28,TRBJ1-3,TGTGCCAGCAGTCATGGACAGGGAAACACCATATATTTT,CASSHGQGNTIYF
-,TRBD2,TRBV28,TRBJ2-2,TGTGCCAGCAGTTTATCTATAGCGGGAGTCGACACCGGGGAGCTGTTTTTT,CASSLSIAGVDTGELFF
-,-,TRBV5-4,TRBJ2-7,TGTGCCAGCAGCTTCGGGGGAGTCCACTACGAGCAGTACTTC,CASSFGGVHYEQYF
-,TRBD2,TRBV5-1,TRBJ2-7,TGCGCCAGCAGCTCCGAACCCGGGACTAGCGGGACTTACGAGCAGTACTTC,CASSSEPGTSGTYEQYF
few,-,TRBV29-1,TRBJ1-1,TGCAGCGCTTCCCTGAGAGGACTAACGACTGAAGCTTTCTTT,CSASLRGLTTEAFF
-,TRBD2,TRBV9,TRBJ2-3,TGTGCCAGCAGCCCCCGGGGGGGCCTCACAGATACGCAGTATTTT,CASSPRGGLTDTQYF